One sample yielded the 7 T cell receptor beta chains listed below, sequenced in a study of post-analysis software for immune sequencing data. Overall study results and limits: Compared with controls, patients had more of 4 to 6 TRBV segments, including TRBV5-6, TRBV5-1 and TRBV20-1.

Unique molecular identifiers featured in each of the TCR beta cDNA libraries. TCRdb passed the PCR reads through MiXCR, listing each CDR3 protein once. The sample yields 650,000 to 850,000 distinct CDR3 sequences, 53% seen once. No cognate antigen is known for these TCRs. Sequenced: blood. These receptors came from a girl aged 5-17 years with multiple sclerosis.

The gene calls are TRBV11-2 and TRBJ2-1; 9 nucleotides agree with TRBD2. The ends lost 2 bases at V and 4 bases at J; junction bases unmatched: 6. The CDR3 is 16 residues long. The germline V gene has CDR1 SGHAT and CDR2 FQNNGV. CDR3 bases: TGTGCCAGCAGCTTATTTAGCGGGGGCCTTTACAATGAGCAGTTCTTC. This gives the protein CASSLFSGGLYNEQFF.

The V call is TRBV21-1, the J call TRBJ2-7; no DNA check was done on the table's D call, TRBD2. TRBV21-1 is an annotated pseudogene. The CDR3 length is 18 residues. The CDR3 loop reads CASSRSLWTSGLSYEQYF. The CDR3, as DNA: TGTGCCAGCAGCAGGTCCCTCTGGACTAGCGGGCTCTCCTACGAGCAGTACTTC.

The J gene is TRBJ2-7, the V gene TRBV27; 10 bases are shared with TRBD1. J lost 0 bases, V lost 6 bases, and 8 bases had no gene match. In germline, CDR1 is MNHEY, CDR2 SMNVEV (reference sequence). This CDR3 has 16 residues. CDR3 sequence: CASSLGTGVFSYEQYF. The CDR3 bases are TGTGCCAGCAGCCTCGGGACAGGGGTTTTCTCCTACGAGCAGTACTTC.

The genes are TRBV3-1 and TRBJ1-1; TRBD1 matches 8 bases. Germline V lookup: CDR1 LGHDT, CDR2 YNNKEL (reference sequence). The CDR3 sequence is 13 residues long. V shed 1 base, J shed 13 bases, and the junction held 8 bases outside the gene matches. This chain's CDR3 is CASSQATGDPDFF. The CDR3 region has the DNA TGTGCCAGCAGCCAAGCGACAGGGGACCCGGATTTCTTT.

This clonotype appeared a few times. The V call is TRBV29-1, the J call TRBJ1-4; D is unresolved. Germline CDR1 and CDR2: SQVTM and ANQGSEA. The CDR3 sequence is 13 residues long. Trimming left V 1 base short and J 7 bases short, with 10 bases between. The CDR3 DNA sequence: TGCAGCGTTGAAGGGTCTACCTCTGAAAAACTGTTTTTT. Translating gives CSVEGSTSEKLFF.

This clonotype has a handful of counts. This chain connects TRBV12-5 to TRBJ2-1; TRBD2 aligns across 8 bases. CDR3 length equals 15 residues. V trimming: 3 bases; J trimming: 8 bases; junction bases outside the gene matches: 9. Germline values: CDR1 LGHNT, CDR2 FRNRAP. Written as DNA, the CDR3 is TGTGCTAGTGGTTTCAAGCGGGAGAGGTCGGATGAGCAGTTCTTC. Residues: CASGFKRERSDEQFF.

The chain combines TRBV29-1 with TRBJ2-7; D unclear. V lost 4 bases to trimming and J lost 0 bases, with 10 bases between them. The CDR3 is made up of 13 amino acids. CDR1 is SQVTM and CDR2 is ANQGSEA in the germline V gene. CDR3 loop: CSVGQRSSYEQYF. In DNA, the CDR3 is TGCAGCGTTGGCCAGAGGAGCTCCTACGAGCAGTACTTC.